The rows below give T cell receptor beta chains drawn from one sample of a study of T cell clonotyping in hematopoietic cell transplantation. TCRdb's copy holds only in-frame clones and misses some; the assay was immunoSEQ multiplex PCR. The sample shows 40,000 to 55,000 clones, 94% of them seen only once. The sample comprised peripheral blood mononuclear cells. All receptors come from a woman in her forties or fifties in good health. Some clones in this sample may be carry-over from other donors' samples. CDR3s include the opening cysteine and the closing phenylalanine or tryptophan. D genes are given only for firm matches. Rows may omit the clone size; those that give it use once, few, many or a size class.

TRBV11-3	.	.	TRBJ2-7	CASSPTLRTDEQYF	TGTGCCAGCAGCCCAACCCTTCGGACAGACGAGCAGTACTTC
TRBV6-6	TRBD1	.	TRBJ1-2	CASSPGQGTVTF	TGTGCCAGCAGCCCCGGACAGGGGACGGTCACCTTC
TRBV7-2	.	.	TRBJ1-1	CASSLGGRDEAFF	TGTGCCAGCAGCTTAGGAGGCAGAGATGAAGCTTTCTTT
TRBV11-2	TRBD2	once	TRBJ2-3	CASSPSPAGGRNTDTQYF	TGTGCCAGCAGCCCCTCGCCAGCGGGGGGCAGAAACACAGATACGCAGTATTTT
TRBV28	TRBD1	.	TRBJ1-4	CASRQGSNEKLFF	TGTGCCAGCCGACAGGGGTCTAATGAAAAACTGTTTTTT
TRBV6-4	.	.	TRBJ2-3	CASRRDGTDTQYF	TGTGCCAGCAGGAGGGACGGAACAGATACGCAGTATTTT
TRBV28	.	.	TRBJ2-7	CASSLWGYEQYF	TGTGCCAGCAGTTTATGGGGGTACGAGCAGTACTTC
TRBV5-4	.	.	TRBJ2-2	CASSLGQNTGELFF	TGTGCCAGCAGCTTGGGACAGAACACCGGGGAGCTGTTTTTT
TRBV2	TRBD1	.	TRBJ2-2	CASVLGQGGGGGELFF	TGTGCCAGCGTTTTGGGACAGGGGGGAGGAGGCGGGGAGCTGTTTTTT
TRBV30	.	once	TRBJ1-1	CAWQTWDTEAFF	TGTGCCTGGCAGACTTGGGACACTGAAGCTTTCTTT
TRBV11-2	TRBD1	once	TRBJ2-2	CASSLDRGTGELFF	TGTGCCAGCAGCTTGGACAGGGGGACCGGGGAGCTGTTTTTT
TRBV19	.	.	TRBJ2-1	CASSILGGLGEQFF	TGTGCCAGTAGTATTTTGGGGGGCCTGGGTGAGCAGTTCTTC
TRBV11-3	.	.	TRBJ2-2	CASSAHTGELFF	TGTGCCAGCAGCGCCCACACCGGGGAGCTGTTTTTT
TRBV5-4	TRBD2	.	TRBJ2-3	CASSFGTSGTDTQYF	TGTGCCAGCAGCTTCGGGACTAGCGGCACAGATACGCAGTATTTT
TRBV5-5	.	.	TRBJ1-6	CASSLGDNSPLHF	TGTGCCAGCAGCTTGGGTGATAATTCACCCCTCCACTTT
TRBV7-8	.	.	TRBJ1-1	CASSSGQMNTEAFF	TGTGCCAGCAGCAGTGGACAGATGAACACTGAAGCTTTCTTT
TRBV11-2	.	.	TRBJ2-2	CASSRYTGELFF	TGTGCCAGCAGCAGATACACCGGGGAGCTGTTTTTT
TRBV5-4	TRBD2	.	TRBJ2-7	CASSSGREFSYEQYF	TGTGCCAGCAGCTCGGGGAGGGAGTTCTCCTACGAGCAGTACTTC
TRBV5-1	TRBD1	.	TRBJ2-5	CASSLAEKGALETQYF	TGCGCCAGCAGCTTGGCCGAAAAGGGGGCATTAGAGACCCAGTACTTC
TRBV28	.	.	TRBJ2-3	CASSPPQGSTDTQYF	TGTGCCAGCAGCCCCCCTCAAGGGAGCACAGATACGCAGTATTTT
TRBV2	TRBD2	.	TRBJ2-3	CASSGGTSGGASTDTQYF	TGTGCCAGCAGTGGGGGGACTAGCGGGGGAGCAAGCACAGATACGCAGTATTTT
TRBV28	TRBD2	.	TRBJ2-1	CASSSHSGGINEQFF	TGTGCCAGCAGTTCGCACTCGGGAGGCATCAATGAGCAGTTCTTC
TRBV28	.	.	TRBJ1-1	CAGGTQNTEAFF	TGTGCGGGCGGGACACAAAACACTGAAGCTTTCTTT
TRBV14	TRBD1	.	TRBJ2-3	CASSGTGVTDTQYF	TGTGCCAGCAGTGGAACAGGGGTCACAGATACGCAGTATTTT
TRBV6-5	TRBD2	.	TRBJ2-2	CASLTSGGTGELFF	TGTGCCAGTCTCACTAGCGGGGGGACCGGGGAGCTGTTTTTT